The subject of this entry is one T cell receptor beta chain. Produced via immunoSEQ multiplex PCR; TCRdb's table is partial and in-frame only. The sample shows more than 200,000 clones, roughly 87% of them seen only once. The sample belongs to a study of cytomegalovirus exposure and HLA in healthy donors. The V end was cut by 1 base, the J end by 4 bases, with 14 bases between. Germline-derived CDR1 and CDR2 are LNHDA and SQIVND (reference sequence). The CDR3 is 15 amino acids. The chain links TRBV19 to TRBJ2-7; D is possibly TRBD1 (6 bases). Material for sequencing was PBMCs. The sequence was obtained from a woman in her twenties or thirties in good health and CMV-seronegative. The DNA of the CDR3 is TGTGCCAGTAGTATAGCCGGACAGCCCGCTTACGAGCAGTACTTC. Protein product: CASSIAGQPAYEQYF.